In its sample, the clone carrying this TCR beta chain was seen once. No antigen is known for it. Prior autoimmune disease or systemic immunosuppression barred patients. TCRdb's copy holds only in-frame clones and misses some; the assay was immunoSEQ multiplex PCR. Altogether 60,000 or so clones are present, roughly 86% being singletons, with the ten largest covering 11%. This specimen belongs to a study of OX40 agonist ivuxolimab in advanced cancers. Study in general: The study treated patients with ivuxolimab, an agonistic anti-OX40 (CD134) antibody. The study enrolled dose-escalation patients with hepatocellular carcinoma, melanoma, renal cell or head and neck cancer. Findings of the study overall: Expanded peripheral T-cell antigen specificity went undetermined.

The sample here was CD4+ or CD8+ T cells sorted from blood, taken in a trial of the OX40 agonist ivuxolimab. This receptor was obtained from an adult with an advanced solid tumor such as melanoma, head and neck, liver or kidney cancer.

The CDR3 is CASSQELLVGGYF. CDR3 bases: TGTGCCAGCAGCCAAGAATTATTAGTCGGGGGGTACTTC. The V call is TRBV14, the J call TRBJ2-7; D is possibly TRBD2 (6 bases). Per germline, CDR1 SGHDN and CDR2 FVKESK. Trimming shortened V by 0 bases and J by 12 bases, and 15 bases separated the two germline ends. This CDR3 spans 13 amino acids.